Listed here are 21 T cell receptor beta chains from one sample, sequenced in a study of blood T cell repertoires in COVID-19. Only in-frame clones appear in the TCRdb table, and some are missing; sequencing was by immunoSEQ multiplex PCR. The sample shows approximately 240,000 clones, roughly 85% of them seen only once. The material sequenced was peripheral blood. The origin of the receptors is a man aged 50-59 years who had recovered from COVID-19.

The chain links TRBV28 to TRBJ1-1; 10 positions agree with TRBD1. The CDR3 spans 14 residues. V lost 6 bases to trimming and J lost 3 bases; unmatched junction nucleotides: 4. CDR1 is MDHEN and CDR2 is SYDVKM in the germline V gene. CDR3 loop: CASRTGGRYTEAFF. CDR3 nucleotide sequence: TGTGCCAGCAGGACAGGGGGCCGTTACACTGAAGCTTTCTTT.

The J gene is TRBJ2-4, the V gene TRBV6-6; D might be TRBD1 (6 bases). This CDR3 has 17 amino acids. V lost 5 bases, J lost 1 base, and 18 bases lay in between. Germline V lookup: CDR1 MNHNY, CDR2 SVGAGI (reference sequence). This CDR3 reads CASSPRQAKEAKNIQYF. For the CDR3, the DNA is TGTGCCAGCAGTCCAAGACAGGCTAAAGAGGCCAAAAACATTCAGTACTTC.

The rearrangement uses TRBV5-1 and TRBJ2-1, with TRBD1 matching 9 bases. The CDR3 is made up of 14 amino acids. Germline V gene data show CDR1 as SGHRS and CDR2 as YFSETQ. The trim removed 4 bases at V and 7 bases at J, leaving 6 bases unmatched. The CDR3 bases are TGCGCCAGCAGCCCGGGGGACAGGGTAAATGAGCAGTTCTTC. Translation gives CASSPGDRVNEQFF. The variable domain in full, with the rest retrieved from reference TRBV5-1 and TRBJ2-1, is KAGVTQTPRYLIKTRGQQVTLSCSPISGHRSVSWYQQTPGQGLQFLFEYFSETQRNKGNFPGRFSGRQFSNSRSEMNVSTLELGDSALYLCASSPGDRVNEQFFGPGTRLTVL.

V and J are TRBV10-3 and TRBJ2-3; 13 bases map to TRBD2. From germline, CDR1 is ENHRY and CDR2 SYGVKD. The CDR3 is 17 amino acids. The V and J ends lost 3 bases and 4 bases, in that order; junction bases with no gene match: 7. The CDR3 DNA sequence: TGTGCCATCAGTGATCCGGGACTAGCGGGGAATGCAGATACGCAGTATTTT. The encoded protein is CAISDPGLAGNADTQYF.

This clone has just one count. J is TRBJ2-1 and V is TRBV2, with D possibly matching TRBD2 (5 bases). The CDR3 has 14 residues. The germline gives CDR1 SNHLY, CDR2 FYNNEI. V lost 2 bases, J lost 6 bases, and 11 bases lay in between. The CDR3 reads CASSELLVRNEQFF. The CDR3 DNA sequence: TGTGCCAGCAGTGAACTACTAGTTCGCAATGAGCAGTTCTTC. The whole variable domain, remainder taken from reference TRBV2 and TRBJ2-1, is EPEVTQTPSHQVTQMGQEVILRCVPISNHLYFYWYRQILGQKVEFLVSFYNNEISEKSEIFDDQFSVERPDGSNFTLKIRSTKLEDSAMYFCASSELLVRNEQFFGPGTRLTVL.

This clone has just one count. The chain is built from TRBV10-1 and TRBJ2-7; TRBD2 is a possible D gene (6 bases). Per the germline V gene, CDR1 is WNHNN and CDR2 is SYGVQD (reference sequence). V lost 3 bases and J 2 bases, leaving 11 bases between the germline ends. CDR3 length equals 14 residues. CDR3 in amino acids: CASSEGGTPYEQYF. CDR3 bases: TGCGCCAGCAGTGAAGGCGGGACCCCCTACGAGCAGTACTTC.

The chain links TRBV13 to TRBJ1-2; D is unresolved. There are 14 residues in the CDR3. Trimming stripped 2 bases from V and 6 bases from J, with 13 bases between. Germline V lookup: CDR1 PRHDT, CDR2 FYEKMQ (reference sequence). The DNA of the CDR3 is TGTGCCAGCAGCTTAACCCCCGCAGTGGATGGCTACACCTTC. This sequence encodes CASSLTPAVDGYTF. Full variable domain (remainder filled in from reference TRBV13 and TRBJ1-2): AAGVIQSPRHLIKEKRETATLKCYPIPRHDTVYWYQQGPGQDPQFLISFYEKMQSDKGSIPDRFSAQQFSDYHSELNMSSLELGDSALYFCASSLTPAVDGYTFGSGTRLTVV.

This clone was observed a single time. V is TRBV2 and J is TRBJ2-2; 12 bases agree with TRBD2. In germline, CDR1 is SNHLY, CDR2 FYNNEI. This CDR3 is 15 amino acids long. Losses at the gene ends were 6 bases for V and 3 bases for J; bases not matched to a gene: 2. CDR3 DNA sequence: TGTGCCAGCAGGGGACTAGCGGGTCACACCGGGGAGCTGTTTTTT. It is translated as CASRGLAGHTGELFF.

This rearrangement joins TRBV4-2 to TRBJ2-7, with 12 bases fitting TRBD1. The CDR3 totals 16 residues. Germline V gene lookup returns CDR1 LGHNA and CDR2 YNFKEQ. Trimming removed 1 base from V and 4 bases from J; junction bases left unmatched: 5. The CDR3: CASSQAGTGGAYEQYF. CDR3 DNA sequence: TGTGCCAGCAGCCAAGCTGGGACAGGGGGCGCGTACGAGCAGTACTTC.

The chain joins TRBV19 to TRBJ2-1, with TRBD2 matching over 8 bases. The trim removed 6 bases at V and 6 bases at J, leaving 4 bases unmatched. Germline-derived CDR1 and CDR2 are LNHDA and SQIVND (reference sequence). The CDR3 has 13 residues. The CDR3 spells CASSGRASNEQFF. CDR3 in DNA: TGTGCCAGTAGCGGGAGGGCCTCCAATGAGCAGTTCTTC.

V and J are TRBV5-4 and TRBJ2-7, with TRBD2 identical over 12 bases. Germline V gene lookup returns CDR1 SGHNT and CDR2 YYREEE (reference sequence). V lost 4 bases to trimming and J lost 5 bases; unmatched junction nucleotides: 7. The CDR3 sequence is 15 residues long. The CDR3 DNA is TGTGCCAGCAGCCTGACTAGCGGGAGTGGCAACGAGCAGTACTTC. The encoded protein is CASSLTSGSGNEQYF. Using reference TRBV5-4 and TRBJ2-7 for the parts outside the CDR3, the full variable domain is ETGVTQSPTHLIKTRGQQVTLRCSSQSGHNTVSWYQQALGQGPQFIFQYYREEENGRGNFPPRFSGLQFPNYSSELNVNALELDDSALYLCASSLTSGSGNEQYFGPGTRLTVT.

This chain connects TRBV27 to TRBJ2-1; D might be TRBD1 (6 bases). The CDR3 runs to 14 residues. The germline V gene encodes CDR1 MNHEY and CDR2 SMNVEV (reference sequence). The V end was cut by 7 bases, the J end by 5 bases, with 15 bases between. The CDR3 DNA reads TGTGCCAGCATAGCCCGACAGGAAGACAATGAGCAGTTCTTC. Translation gives CASIARQEDNEQFF.

This rearrangement joins TRBV7-2 to TRBJ1-5; the D gene is possibly TRBD1 (6 bases). The germline V gene has CDR1 SGHTA and CDR2 FQGNSA. V was trimmed by 5 bases and J by 7 bases, leaving 12 bases between them. This CDR3 contains 13 residues. CDR3 sequence: CASSPNRVQPQHF. The CDR3 nucleotides read TGTGCCAGCAGCCCGAACAGGGTGCAGCCCCAGCATTTT.

This rearrangement joins TRBV30 to TRBJ2-1; 12 bases map to TRBD2. The CDR3 is made up of 15 amino acids. V was pared by 1 base and J by 4 bases, with 2 bases of the junction left unmatched. Germline lookup yields CDR1 GTSNPN and CDR2 SVGIG (reference sequence). CDR3 sequence (DNA): TGTGCCTGGAGTGGGACTAGCGGGAAATACAATGAGCAGTTCTTC. Translating gives CAWSGTSGKYNEQFF.

This chain links TRBV3-1 (or the pseudogene TRBV3-2) with TRBJ2-7, with 9 bases that match TRBD2. CDR1 LGHDT and CDR2 YNNKEL come from the germline V gene (reference sequence). The CDR3 spans 16 residues. V was clipped by 3 bases and J by 6 bases; unmatched bases: 12. CDR3 DNA: TGTGCCAGCAGCCACAAGGAGGGCGGGAGGGCCGGCGAGCAGTACTTC. Translated, it gives CASSHKEGGRAGEQYF.

The CDR3 sequence: CASSAQGTDTQYF. CDR3 DNA: TGTGCCAGCAGCGCCCAGGGGACAGATACGCAGTATTTT. V usage is TRBV9 and J usage is TRBJ2-3; D possibly corresponds to TRBD1 (6 bases). V was trimmed by 3 bases and J by 3 bases, leaving 8 bases between them. From germline, CDR1 is SGDLS and CDR2 YYNGEE. The CDR3 extends over 13 amino acids.

This clone was found once. The J gene is TRBJ2-2, the V gene TRBV9, with 10 positions matching TRBD1. CDR3 length: 15 amino acids. Germline loops: CDR1 SGDLS, CDR2 YYNGEE. J lost 4 bases, V lost 3 bases, and 3 bases had no gene match. CDR3 coding DNA: TGTGCCAGCAGCGGACAGGGGGCGGTCACCGGGGAGCTGTTTTTT. Protein sequence: CASSGQGAVTGELFF.

This clone has only a few counts. The chain combines TRBV7-9 with TRBJ2-3; D not certain. Trimming took off 5 bases at V and 2 bases at J, with 5 bases between the two ends. The CDR3 is made up of 12 amino acids. Germline V lookup: CDR1 SEHNR, CDR2 FQNEAQ (reference sequence). The CDR3 coding sequence is TGTGCCAGCAGCCCTCCCACAGATACGCAGTATTTT. This gives the protein CASSPPTDTQYF.

This chain connects TRBV19 to TRBJ2-1; 7 nucleotides line up with TRBD2. With V trimmed by 5 bases and J by 6 bases, 10 bases remained unmatched. The CDR3 totals 15 residues. Germline V CDR1 and CDR2: LNHDA, SQIVND (reference sequence). Here the CDR3 DNA reads TGTGCCAGTAGTCGAGGAGCGGGATCGAGCAATGAGCAGTTCTTC. Translated, it gives CASSRGAGSSNEQFF.

The chain has TRBV19 and TRBJ1-1; TRBD1 is a possible D gene (6 bases). CDR1 is LNHDA and CDR2 is SQIVND in the germline V gene (reference sequence). The CDR3 runs 16 residues. Trimming pared 2 bases from V and 0 bases from J, leaving 13 bases between. The DNA for the CDR3 is TGTGCCAGTAGTATAATCCAACAGGGAATGAACACTGAAGCTTTCTTT. Translating gives CASSIIQQGMNTEAFF.

The chain links TRBV7-2 to TRBJ2-3, with 8 bases fitting TRBD2. J lost 0 bases, V lost 6 bases, and 17 bases had no gene match. From germline, CDR1 is SGHTA and CDR2 FQGNSA. The CDR3 loop spans 19 amino acids. The CDR3 DNA sequence: TGTGCCAGCAGTCCCTGGATCAAAGGACTAGCTAGAAGCACAGATACGCAGTATTTT. Its translation: CASSPWIKGLARSTDTQYF.